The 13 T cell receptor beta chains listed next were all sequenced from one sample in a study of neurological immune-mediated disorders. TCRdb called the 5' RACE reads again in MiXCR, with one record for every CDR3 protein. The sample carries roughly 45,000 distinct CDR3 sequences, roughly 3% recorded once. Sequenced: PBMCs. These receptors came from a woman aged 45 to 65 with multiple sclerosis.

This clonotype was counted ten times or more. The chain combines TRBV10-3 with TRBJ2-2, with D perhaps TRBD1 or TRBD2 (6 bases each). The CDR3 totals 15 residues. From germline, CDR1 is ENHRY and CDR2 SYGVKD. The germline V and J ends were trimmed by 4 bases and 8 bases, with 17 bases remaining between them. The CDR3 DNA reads TGTGCCATCAGTGCCGAGGGGGAGGCTAAGGGGGAGCTGTTTTTT. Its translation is CAISAEGEAKGELFF.

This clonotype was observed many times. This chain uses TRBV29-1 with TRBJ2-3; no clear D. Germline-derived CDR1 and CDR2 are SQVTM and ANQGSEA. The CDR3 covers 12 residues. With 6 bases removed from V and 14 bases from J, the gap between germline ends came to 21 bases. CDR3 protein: CSVTFRGSTLYF. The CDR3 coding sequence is TGCAGCGTCACTTTCCGTGGGTCCACGTTGTATTTT.

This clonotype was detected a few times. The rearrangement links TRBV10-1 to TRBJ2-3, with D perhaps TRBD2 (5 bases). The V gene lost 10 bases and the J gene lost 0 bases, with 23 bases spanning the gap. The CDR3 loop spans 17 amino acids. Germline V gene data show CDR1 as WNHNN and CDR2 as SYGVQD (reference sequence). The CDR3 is CAKEISTIHYSTDTQYF. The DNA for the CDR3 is TGCGCCAAAGAGATATCGACTATCCACTATAGCACAGATACGCAGTATTTT.

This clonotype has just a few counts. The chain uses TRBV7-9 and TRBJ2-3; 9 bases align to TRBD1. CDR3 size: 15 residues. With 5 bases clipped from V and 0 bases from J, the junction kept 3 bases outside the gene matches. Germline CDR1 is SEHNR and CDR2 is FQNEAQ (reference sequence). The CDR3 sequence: CASSAGTGSTDTQYF. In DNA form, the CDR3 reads TGTGCCAGCAGCGCCGGGACAGGGAGCACAGATACGCAGTATTTT.

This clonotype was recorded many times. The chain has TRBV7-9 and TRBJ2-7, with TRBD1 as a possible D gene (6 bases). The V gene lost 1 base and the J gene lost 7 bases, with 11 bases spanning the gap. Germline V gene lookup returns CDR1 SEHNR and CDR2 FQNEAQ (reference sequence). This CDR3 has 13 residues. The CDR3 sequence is CASSLGGGPEQYF. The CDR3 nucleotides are TGTGCCAGCAGCTTAGGAGGGGGACCAGAGCAGTACTTC.

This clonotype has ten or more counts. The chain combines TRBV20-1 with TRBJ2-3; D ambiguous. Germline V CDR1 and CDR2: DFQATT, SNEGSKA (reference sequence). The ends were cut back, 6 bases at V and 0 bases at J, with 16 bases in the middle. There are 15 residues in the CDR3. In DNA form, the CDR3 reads TGCAGTGCAATTTACGACTCCTATAGCACAGATACGCAGTATTTT. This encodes CSAIYDSYSTDTQYF.

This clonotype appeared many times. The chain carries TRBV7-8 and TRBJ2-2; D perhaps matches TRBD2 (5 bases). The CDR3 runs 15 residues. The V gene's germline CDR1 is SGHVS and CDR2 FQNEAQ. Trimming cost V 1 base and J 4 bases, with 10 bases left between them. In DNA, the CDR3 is TGTGCCAGCAGCTTAGATTTGAGGGTCACCGGGGAGCTGTTTTTT. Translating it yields CASSLDLRVTGELFF.

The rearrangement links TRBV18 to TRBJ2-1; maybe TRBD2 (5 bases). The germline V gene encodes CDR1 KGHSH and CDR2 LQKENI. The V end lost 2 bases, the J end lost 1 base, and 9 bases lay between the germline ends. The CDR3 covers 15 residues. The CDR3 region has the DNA TGTGCCAGCTCACCAGGACGGGAATCCTACAATGAGCAGTTCTTC. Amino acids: CASSPGRESYNEQFF.

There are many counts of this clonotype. The CDR3 is CASSYDGGNTEAFF. The CDR3 nucleotides read TGCGCCAGCAGCTACGACGGGGGGAACACTGAAGCTTTCTTT. V usage is TRBV5-1 and J usage is TRBJ1-1; a possible D gene is TRBD1 (5 bases). This CDR3 comprises 14 residues. V was clipped by 3 bases and J by 1 base, with 10 bases between them. Germline V gene lookup returns CDR1 SGHRS and CDR2 YFSETQ.

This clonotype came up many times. The CDR3 loop is CASSLFASLSYNSPLHF. In DNA form, the CDR3 reads TGTGCCAGCAGCTTGTTCGCCAGCCTCTCCTATAATTCACCCCTCCACTTT. The chain uses TRBV5-6 and TRBJ1-6; D not resolved. In germline, CDR1 is SGHDT, CDR2 YYEEEE. The CDR3 length is 17 residues. V shed 1 base and J shed 0 bases, with 11 bases lying between them.

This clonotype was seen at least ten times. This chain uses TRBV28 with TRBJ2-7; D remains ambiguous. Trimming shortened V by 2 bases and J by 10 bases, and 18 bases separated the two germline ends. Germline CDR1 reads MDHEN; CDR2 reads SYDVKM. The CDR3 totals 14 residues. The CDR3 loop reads CASSLLSGRDLQYF. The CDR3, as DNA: TGTGCCAGCAGTTTACTATCTGGCAGAGACTTACAGTACTTC.

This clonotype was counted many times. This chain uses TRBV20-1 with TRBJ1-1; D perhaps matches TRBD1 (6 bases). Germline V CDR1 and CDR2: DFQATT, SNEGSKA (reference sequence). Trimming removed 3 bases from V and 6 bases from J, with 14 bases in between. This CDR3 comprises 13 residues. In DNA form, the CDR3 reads TGCAGTGCTAGGGCGGCTGGGGGCGCTGAAGCTTTCTTT. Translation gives CSARAAGGAEAFF.

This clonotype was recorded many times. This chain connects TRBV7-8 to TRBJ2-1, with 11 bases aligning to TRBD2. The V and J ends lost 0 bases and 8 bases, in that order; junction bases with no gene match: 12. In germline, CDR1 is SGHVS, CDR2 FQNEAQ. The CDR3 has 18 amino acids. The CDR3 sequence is CASSLAPPPGLAVDEQFF. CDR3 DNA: TGTGCCAGCAGCTTAGCCCCCCCACCGGGACTAGCGGTCGATGAGCAGTTCTTC.